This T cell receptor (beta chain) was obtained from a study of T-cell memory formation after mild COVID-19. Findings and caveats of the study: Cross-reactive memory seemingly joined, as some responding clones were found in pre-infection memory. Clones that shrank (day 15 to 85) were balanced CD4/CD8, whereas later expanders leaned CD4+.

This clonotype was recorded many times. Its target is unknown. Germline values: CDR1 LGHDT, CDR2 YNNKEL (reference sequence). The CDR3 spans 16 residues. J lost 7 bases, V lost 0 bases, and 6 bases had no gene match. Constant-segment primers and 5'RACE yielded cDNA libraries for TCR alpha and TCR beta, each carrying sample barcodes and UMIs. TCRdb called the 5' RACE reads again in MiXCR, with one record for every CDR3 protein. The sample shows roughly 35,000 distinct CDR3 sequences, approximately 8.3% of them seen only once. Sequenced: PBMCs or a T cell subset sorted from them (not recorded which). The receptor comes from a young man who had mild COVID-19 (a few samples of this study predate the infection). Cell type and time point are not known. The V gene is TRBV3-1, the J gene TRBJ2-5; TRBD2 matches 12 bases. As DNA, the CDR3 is TGTGCCAGCAGCCAAGATCTTACTAGCGGGGGGCGGACCCAGTACTTC. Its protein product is CASSQDLTSGGRTQYF.